This T cell receptor (beta chain) came from a study of PD-1 blockade in classical Hodgkin lymphoma. Notes on the study in general: When set against healthy donors, newly diagnosed patients were reported to show lower baseline TCR diversity. Significant TCR diversity gains by C4D1 occurred in CD4+ but not CD8+ cells. Sources of repertoire differences remain undefined, possibly disease activity or prior therapy.

All patients relapsed after autologous stem cell transplantation, and brentuximab vedotin exposure varied. In this sample, this clone is medium-sized. Its antigen is unknown. Only in-frame clones appear in the TCRdb table, and some are missing; sequencing was by immunoSEQ multiplex PCR. The sample holds some 50,000 clones, over 70% seen once. The CDR3 length is 14 residues. Germline V lookup: CDR1 LNHDA, CDR2 SQIVND (reference sequence). With 6 bases removed from V and 3 bases from J, the gap between germline ends came to 12 bases. The chain links TRBV19 to TRBJ1-5; tentative D call: TRBD1 (5 bases). The sequencing here drew on peripheral blood mononuclear cells (PBMCs), taken at baseline. This TCR was recovered from a human donor with classical Hodgkin lymphoma. CDR3 sequence: CASRIQGNNQPQHF. CDR3 DNA sequence: TGTGCCAGTAGAATTCAGGGCAACAATCAGCCCCAGCATTTT. The whole variable domain, remainder taken from reference TRBV19 and TRBJ1-5, is DGGITQSPKYLFRKEGQNVTLSCEQNLNHDAMYWYRQDPGQGLRLIYYSQIVNDFQKGDIAEGYSVSREKKESFPLTVTSAQKNPTAFYLCASRIQGNNQPQHFGDGTRLSIL.